A selection of T cell receptor beta chains follows, all from one sample in a study of regulatory and conventional T cells in RAG deficiency. Sequenced by immunoSEQ multiplex PCR; TCRdb stores in-frame clones only, minus some. Altogether 30,000 to 35,000 clones are present, approximately 90% being singletons, with the ten largest covering approximately 5.1%. These data also featured in a second study, about regulatory T cells.

The sample consisted of CD8+ T cells sorted from blood. The receptor source for this set is a human donor in good health. Each CDR3 is given with its conserved first and last residue. A D gene is named only where the DNA matches it firmly. Some rows mark clone size as missing; the rest say once, few, many or name a class of expanded clone.

v_gene: TRBV6-5; j_gene: TRBJ2-5; abundance: -; d_gene: -; CDR3nt: TGTGCCAGCAGTTACGGCAGAGGGGCCCACCAAGAGACCCAGTACTTC; CDR3aa: CASSYGRGAHQETQYF
v_gene: TRBV27; j_gene: TRBJ1-2; abundance: -; d_gene: TRBD1; CDR3nt: TGTGCCAGCAGTTTTGACAGGGGGACCCATGGCTACACCTTC; CDR3aa: CASSFDRGTHGYTF
v_gene: TRBV25-1; j_gene: TRBJ2-6; abundance: -; d_gene: -; CDR3nt: TGTGCCAGCAGTGACCTAAGTACGAACGTCTGGGCCAACGTCCTGACTTTC; CDR3aa: CASSDLSTNVWANVLTF
v_gene: TRBV7-4; j_gene: TRBJ2-7; abundance: -; d_gene: TRBD1; CDR3nt: TGTGCCAGCAGCCAAGCCGGGACAGTTTCTTTAGAGCAGTACTTC; CDR3aa: CASSQAGTVSLEQYF
v_gene: TRBV6-6; j_gene: TRBJ2-5; abundance: -; d_gene: -; CDR3nt: TGTGCCAGCGGTGGGGGGCAAGAGACCCAGTACTTC; CDR3aa: CASGGGQETQYF
v_gene: TRBV4-1; j_gene: TRBJ1-1; abundance: -; d_gene: TRBD1; CDR3nt: TGCGCCAGCAGCCGGGTATCGACAGGGGGTGGGACTGAAGCTTTCTTT; CDR3aa: CASSRVSTGGGTEAFF
v_gene: TRBV6-1; j_gene: TRBJ1-1; abundance: -; d_gene: TRBD1; CDR3nt: TGTGCCAGCAGTGCCTGGACAGGGGGAATTGAAGCTTTCTTT; CDR3aa: CASSAWTGGIEAFF
v_gene: TRBV19; j_gene: TRBJ2-1; abundance: -; d_gene: -; CDR3nt: TGTGCCAGTAGTGCCAGGGGGGCCTACAATGAGCAGTTCTTC; CDR3aa: CASSARGAYNEQFF
v_gene: TRBV4-1; j_gene: TRBJ2-7; abundance: -; d_gene: -; CDR3nt: TGCGCCAGCAGCCAGATTACGGACGGACCCTACGAGCAGTACTTC; CDR3aa: CASSQITDGPYEQYF
v_gene: TRBV13; j_gene: TRBJ2-1; abundance: -; d_gene: -; CDR3nt: TGTGCCAGCAGTGGGCCCCAGCGGAGCAATGAGCAGTTCTTC; CDR3aa: CASSGPQRSNEQFF
v_gene: TRBV5-1; j_gene: TRBJ1-5; abundance: -; d_gene: TRBD1; CDR3nt: TGCGCCAGCAGCTTGGGACAGGGTGGAAATCAGCCCCAGCATTTT; CDR3aa: CASSLGQGGNQPQHF
v_gene: TRBV19; j_gene: TRBJ2-2; abundance: -; d_gene: -; CDR3nt: TGTGCCAGTAGTATTTTAGGGGAAAACACCGGGGAGCTGTTTTTT; CDR3aa: CASSILGENTGELFF
v_gene: TRBV19; j_gene: TRBJ1-1; abundance: -; d_gene: TRBD1; CDR3nt: TGTGCCAGTACTTCACTACAGGGGTTGATGAACACTGAAGCTTTCTTT; CDR3aa: CASTSLQGLMNTEAFF
v_gene: TRBV9; j_gene: TRBJ2-1; abundance: -; d_gene: -; CDR3nt: TGTGCCAGCAGTTCCAGGGGGGATGAGCAGTTCTTC; CDR3aa: CASSSRGDEQFF
v_gene: TRBV27; j_gene: TRBJ2-3; abundance: -; d_gene: TRBD2; CDR3nt: TGTGCCAGCAACGGAGCGGGGGGGCGCACAGATACGCAGTATTTT; CDR3aa: CASNGAGGRTDTQYF
v_gene: TRBV6-6; j_gene: TRBJ2-1; abundance: -; d_gene: -; CDR3nt: TGTGCCAGCAGTTGGTCCTATGAGCAGTTCTTC; CDR3aa: CASSWSYEQFF
v_gene: TRBV28; j_gene: TRBJ2-3; abundance: -; d_gene: -; CDR3nt: TGTGCCAGCAGTTTATTGAGCACAGATACGCAGTATTTT; CDR3aa: CASSLLSTDTQYF
v_gene: TRBV7-6; j_gene: TRBJ2-1; abundance: -; d_gene: -; CDR3nt: TGTGCCAGCAGCTTCGGAGGGGGTGAGCAGTTCTTC; CDR3aa: CASSFGGGEQFF
v_gene: TRBV14; j_gene: TRBJ2-1; abundance: -; d_gene: -; CDR3nt: TGTGCCAGCAGCCAAGTTGGGAGCTCCTACAATGAGCAGTTCTTC; CDR3aa: CASSQVGSSYNEQFF
v_gene: TRBV29-1; j_gene: TRBJ1-2; abundance: -; d_gene: -; CDR3nt: TGCAGCGTTGAGTTAGGTGAGGACTATGGCTACACCTTC; CDR3aa: CSVELGEDYGYTF
v_gene: TRBV9; j_gene: TRBJ2-1; abundance: few; d_gene: TRBD2; CDR3nt: TGTGCCAGCAGCGAGGGACTAGGGGATGAGCAGTTCTTC; CDR3aa: CASSEGLGDEQFF
v_gene: TRBV6-5; j_gene: TRBJ1-1; abundance: few; d_gene: -; CDR3nt: TGTGCCAGCAGTCCCACCGTGGGGACTGAAGCTTTCTTT; CDR3aa: CASSPTVGTEAFF
v_gene: TRBV19; j_gene: TRBJ2-2; abundance: -; d_gene: -; CDR3nt: TGTGCCAGTAGTATACGAGGGAGGCGCGACACCGGGGAGCTGTTTTTT; CDR3aa: CASSIRGRRDTGELFF
v_gene: TRBV27; j_gene: TRBJ2-1; abundance: -; d_gene: TRBD1; CDR3nt: TGTGCCAGCAGTTCGGGACAGGGGTACAATGAGCAGTTCTTC; CDR3aa: CASSSGQGYNEQFF
v_gene: TRBV6-5; j_gene: TRBJ2-7; abundance: -; d_gene: -; CDR3nt: TGTGCCAGCAGTTACTCGACGGCTGGATCCTACGAGCAGTACTTC; CDR3aa: CASSYSTAGSYEQYF
v_gene: TRBV6-6; j_gene: TRBJ2-5; abundance: -; d_gene: -; CDR3nt: TGTGCCAGCAGTCCATTAGACCCCCAAGAGACCCAGTACTTC; CDR3aa: CASSPLDPQETQYF
v_gene: TRBV13; j_gene: TRBJ1-5; abundance: once; d_gene: TRBD1; CDR3nt: TGTGCCAGCGGCGACAGGGGGGCAGGGAAGCCCCAGCATTTT; CDR3aa: CASGDRGAGKPQHF
v_gene: TRBV6-4; j_gene: TRBJ2-2; abundance: -; d_gene: -; CDR3nt: TGTGCCAGCAGTGACGGGGTCTCCGAGGCCGGGGAGCTGTTTTTT; CDR3aa: CASSDGVSEAGELFF
v_gene: TRBV7-3; j_gene: TRBJ2-3; abundance: -; d_gene: -; CDR3nt: TGTGCCAGCAGCTACCTAGGAAGCACAGATACGCAGTATTTT; CDR3aa: CASSYLGSTDTQYF
v_gene: TRBV7-7; j_gene: TRBJ1-5; abundance: -; d_gene: -; CDR3nt: TGTGCCAGCAGCGGCCGTACAGAGCGGTTGGATCAGCCCCAGCATTTT; CDR3aa: CASSGRTERLDQPQHF